This passage covers 2 T cell receptor beta chains from one sample sequenced in a study of blood T cell repertoires in COVID-19. Data came from immunoSEQ multiplex PCR; TCRdb stores just in-frame clones and leaves some out. Of 65,000 to 70,000 clones listed, around 80% are singletons. Sequenced: peripheral blood. The receptors stem from a human donor in a cohort sampled during active COVID-19.

This clone showed up just once. This chain joins TRBV7-2 and TRBJ1-2, with D tentatively TRBD1 (5 bases). Deletions cut 3 bases from V and 5 bases from J, with 19 bases between. CDR1 and CDR2 from the germline V gene are SGHTA and FQGNSA. This CDR3 region has 16 residues. This CDR3 reads CASSFTTEKALYGYTF. The CDR3 region has the DNA TGTGCCAGCAGCTTTACGACAGAGAAGGCGTTGTATGGCTACACCTTC.

This clone was picked up one time. The gene calls are TRBV6-5 and TRBJ1-1; the D gene is possibly TRBD1 (5 bases). CDR3 size: 15 residues. V lost 2 bases and J lost 4, with 14 bases in between. Germline values: CDR1 MNHEY, CDR2 SVGAGI. The CDR3 loop reads CASSYGSGGGTEAFF. As DNA, the CDR3 is TGTGCCAGCAGTTACGGCTCCGGGGGGGGCACTGAAGCTTTCTTT.